Listed here are 9 T cell receptor beta chains from one sample, sequenced in a study of PD-L1 blockade in urothelial cancer (dated by TCRdb to the late 2010s). Receptor libraries were prepared by the immunoSEQ multiplex PCR assay. What TCRdb holds here is the immuneACCESS table cut down to in-frame rearrangements. Part of the clones is not present; checked against another copy, under half of the missing clones reflect an unresolved V gene, and the others are unexplained. The sample contains tens of thousands of clones, about four fifths of them found a single time. Clones ranked in the top ten supply roughly 9.2% of the sample. Interpreted using the paper, the time point label stands for: pretreatment peripheral blood. The source was PBMCs, collected around atezolizumab (anti-PD-L1) treatment. The source of these receptors is a woman between 65 and 79 years old with urothelial cancer.

This chain links TRBV9 with TRBJ1-3; D not certain. The CDR3 totals 14 residues. Trimming cost V 4 bases and J 9 bases, with 17 bases left between them. Germline-derived CDR1 and CDR2 are SGDLS and YYNGEE. The CDR3 here is CASSFQDFFGTIYF. DNA of the CDR3: TGTGCCAGCAGCTTCCAGGATTTTTTCGGCACCATATATTTT.

Worth noting for this clone: An end of the junction differs from the germline gene, which may be a read error. The chain recombines TRBV7-8 with TRBJ1-5; D gene ambiguous. The germline V gene encodes CDR1 SGHVS and CDR2 FQNEAQ. The CDR3 contains 15 residues. DNA of the CDR3: TGTGCCAGCAGCTTAGAGCCCTACAGCAAACAGCCCCAGCATTTT. The encoded protein is CASSLEPYSKQPQHF.

This clone came up a few times. J is TRBJ1-5 and V is TRBV5-1; 9 positions match TRBD1. This CDR3 region has 14 residues. Germline CDR1 reads SGHRS; CDR2 reads YFSETQ. V lost 4 bases, J lost 6 bases, and 5 bases stayed unmatched. The CDR3 is CASSPGTGSQPQHF. The CDR3 DNA is TGCGCCAGCAGCCCTGGGACAGGGAGTCAGCCCCAGCATTTT.

The rearrangement links TRBV9 to TRBJ1-1; tentatively, D is TRBD1 (6 bases). V dropped 3 bases and J dropped 4 bases, with 10 bases sitting between them. Germline V gene lookup returns CDR1 SGDLS and CDR2 YYNGEE. The CDR3 extends over 13 amino acids. CDR3 residues: CASSAIGGTEAFF. CDR3 nucleotides: TGTGCCAGCAGCGCAATAGGGGGCACTGAAGCTTTCTTT. The entire variable domain, with the rest obtained from reference TRBV9 and TRBJ1-1, is as follows: DSGVTQTPKHLITATGQRVTLRCSPRSGDLSVYWYQQSLDQGLQFLIQYYNGEERAKGNILERFSAQQFPDLHSELNLSSLELGDSALYFCASSAIGGTEAFFGQGTRLTVV.

This clone showed up just a few times. The chain joins TRBV14 to TRBJ1-1; weak D call: TRBD1 (5 bases). This CDR3 has 13 amino acids. Germline values: CDR1 SGHDN, CDR2 FVKESK. Trimming took off 2 bases at V and 3 bases at J, with 7 bases between the two ends. The CDR3 bases are TGTGCCAGCAGCCAATTACAGGACACTGAAGCTTTCTTT. It encodes CASSQLQDTEAFF.

The V gene is TRBV27, the J gene TRBJ1-5; 10 nucleotides line up with TRBD1. V was clipped by 5 bases and J by 5 bases; unmatched bases: 3. In germline, CDR1 is MNHEY, CDR2 SMNVEV (reference sequence). The CDR3 consists of 14 residues. The CDR3 DNA follows: TGTGCCAGCAGTAAAGGGACAGGGGATCAGCCCCAGCATTTT. Its translation: CASSKGTGDQPQHF.

V is TRBV2 and J is TRBJ2-1; 7 nucleotides agree with TRBD2. This CDR3 contains 15 residues. V was clipped by 2 bases and J by 5 bases; unmatched bases: 6. CDR1 and CDR2 (germline): SNHLY, FYNNEI. The CDR3 loop reads CASSERAGYDNEQFF. The CDR3 coding sequence is TGTGCCAGCAGTGAACGAGCGGGATATGACAATGAGCAGTTCTTC.

The chain carries TRBV11-2 and TRBJ2-3; D may be TRBD1 (6 bases). Germline CDR1 is SGHAT and CDR2 is FQNNGV. V was cut by 3 bases and J by 2 bases, with 12 bases left in between. This CDR3 is built from 15 residues. The CDR3 DNA sequence: TGTGCCAGCAGCTTCCGGACAGACTACACAGATACGCAGTATTTT. This codes for CASSFRTDYTDTQYF.

The chain couples TRBV5-6 to TRBJ2-7, with TRBD1 identical over 8 bases. J gave up 0 bases and V 4 bases, and 6 bases lay outside the gene matches. The length of the CDR3 is 15 residues. CDR1 and CDR2 (germline): SGHDT, YYEEEE. The CDR3 here is CASSPGTGLSYEQYF. In DNA form, the CDR3 reads TGTGCCAGCAGCCCGGGGACAGGCCTCTCCTACGAGCAGTACTTC.